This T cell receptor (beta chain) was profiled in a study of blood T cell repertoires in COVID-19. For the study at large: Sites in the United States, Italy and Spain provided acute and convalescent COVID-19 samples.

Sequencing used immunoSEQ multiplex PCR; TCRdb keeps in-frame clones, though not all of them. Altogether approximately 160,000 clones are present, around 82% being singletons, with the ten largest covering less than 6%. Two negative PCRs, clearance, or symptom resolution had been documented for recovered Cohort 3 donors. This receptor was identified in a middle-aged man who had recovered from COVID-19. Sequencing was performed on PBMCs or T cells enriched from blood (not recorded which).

The CDR3 region has the DNA TGTGCCAGCGTCCCCCCGCGACAGGGCAACGAGCAGTACTTC. Translating gives CASVPPRQGNEQYF. This sequence joins TRBV6-5 and TRBJ2-7; 7 nucleotides agree with TRBD1. The V and J ends lost 8 bases and 5 bases, in that order; junction bases with no gene match: 12. Germline V CDR1 and CDR2: MNHEY, SVGAGI. CDR3 length: 14 residues.